The 10 T cell receptor beta chains below come from one sample, sequenced in a study of cytomegalovirus exposure and HLA in healthy donors. Primers for the PCR totalled 60 Vbeta and 13 Jbeta. Method: immunoSEQ multiplex PCR; TCRdb's copy keeps in-frame clones and lacks some. The sample holds roughly 100,000 clones; roughly 80% are singletons and the top ten take 6% to 8%. Sequencing was performed on PBMCs. These receptors were collected from a young man in good health and CMV-seropositive.

The chain is built from TRBV4-1 and TRBJ2-1; D call uncertain. The CDR3 totals 15 residues. CDR1 and CDR2 from the germline V gene are MGHRA and YSYEKL. Trimming removed 1 base at V and 4 bases at J, with 11 bases between. The CDR3 here is CASSQGSPVYNEQFF. The DNA for the CDR3 is TGCGCCAGCAGCCAAGGAAGTCCAGTTTACAATGAGCAGTTCTTC.

The V call is TRBV7-9, the J call TRBJ2-7; a possible D gene is TRBD1 (5 bases). This CDR3 region has 13 residues. CDR1 is SEHNR, CDR2 FQNEAQ, per germline (reference sequence). V shed 8 bases and J shed 5 bases, with 16 bases lying between them. The CDR3 sequence is CASSIGAQDEQYF. In nucleotides, the CDR3 is TGTGCCAGCTCCATAGGGGCTCAGGACGAGCAGTACTTC.

V is TRBV6-6 and J is TRBJ2-5; D possibly corresponds to TRBD2 (7 bases). From germline, CDR1 is MNHNY and CDR2 SVGAGI (reference sequence). Trimming removed 0 bases at V and 11 bases at J, with 13 bases between. The CDR3 length is 13 residues. Written as DNA, the CDR3 is TGTGCCAGCAGTTACTCGGTAGGGGGGGAGCAGTACTTC. This codes for CASSYSVGGEQYF.

The CDR3 loop reads CATSRGYRGRFSPLHF. The CDR3 DNA sequence: TGTGCCACCAGCAGGGGTTACAGGGGGCGGTTTTCACCCCTCCACTTT. The V gene is TRBV15, the J gene TRBJ1-6; 9 bases align to TRBD1. From germline, CDR1 is LNHNV and CDR2 YYDKDF (reference sequence). The V segment lost 3 bases and the J segment 9 bases; nucleotides outside the gene matches: 9. There are 16 residues in the CDR3.

This sequence joins TRBV4-2 and TRBJ2-1, with 12 bases matching TRBD2. The CDR3 covers 17 residues. Per the germline V gene, CDR1 is LGHNA and CDR2 is YNFKEQ. V shed 8 bases, J shed 2 bases, and the junction held 10 bases outside the gene matches. The CDR3 DNA follows: TGTGCCAGCTTAAACCTAGCGGGGGGGCCCCCCTACAATGAGCAGTTCTTC. This codes for CASLNLAGGPPYNEQFF.

The chain recombines TRBV5-5 with TRBJ2-3; 7 positions match TRBD2. V lost 4 bases to trimming and J lost 3 bases; unmatched junction nucleotides: 11. The CDR3 has 16 amino acids. Per the germline V gene, CDR1 is SGHKS and CDR2 is YYEKEE (reference sequence). Here the CDR3 DNA reads TGTGCCAGCAGCCGGGCATCCGGGGGGACGACAGATACGCAGTATTTT. It yields the protein CASSRASGGTTDTQYF.

The J gene is TRBJ2-1, the V gene TRBV4-1, with a possible D match to TRBD2 (7 bases). CDR1 and CDR2 (germline): MGHRA, YSYEKL. This CDR3 spans 17 amino acids. V lost 1 base and J 3 bases, leaving 16 bases between the germline ends. CDR3 in DNA: TGCGCCAGCAGCCAAGGGGTAGGGGGGGCCATCTACAATGAGCAGTTCTTC. Translating it yields CASSQGVGGAIYNEQFF.

J is TRBJ2-5 and V is TRBV5-1; D is possibly TRBD1 (5 bases). From germline, CDR1 is SGHRS and CDR2 YFSETQ. Trimming removed 0 bases at V and 5 bases at J, with 14 bases between. The CDR3 consists of 15 residues. Here the CDR3 DNA reads TGCGCCAGCAGCTTGGGGGGCCCTTTGGGGGAGACCCAGTACTTC. This encodes CASSLGGPLGETQYF.

The chain is built from TRBV5-8 and TRBJ1-6; the D gene is possibly TRBD1 (6 bases). Trimming shortened V by 4 bases and J by 10 bases, and 15 bases separated the two germline ends. Germline CDR1 is SGHTS and CDR2 is YDEGEE. The length of the CDR3 is 14 residues. The CDR3 region is CASSLTGLKSPLHF. The CDR3 nucleotides read TGTGCCAGCAGCCTTACAGGGTTGAAATCACCCCTCCACTTT.

The chain is built from TRBV10-3 and TRBJ2-2; TRBD1 is a possible D gene (6 bases). The CDR3 is made up of 15 amino acids. Deletions cut 11 bases from V and 1 base from J, with 17 bases between. Germline CDR1 ENHRY, CDR2 SYGVKD. The CDR3 protein is CASRGDSRNTGELFF. The CDR3 DNA is TGTGCCTCCAGGGGAGACTCTAGGAACACCGGGGAGCTGTTTTTT.